This TCR beta chain was captured by sequencing in a study of T cells after posttransplantation cyclophosphamide (TCRdb year 2016). Turning to the overall study: The study tracked T cell repertoire reconstitution by TRB sequencing after myeloablative bone marrow transplantation using posttransplantation cyclophosphamide as GVHD prophylaxis. Public TRB sequences were checked against a database of over 3,600 sequences associated with responses to pathogens, tumor antigens, self-antigens and alloantigens. Blood from all 35 or so PTCy patients who had 1-year posttransplant specimens underwent TRB sequencing. Antigen receptor sequencing covered samples from some 35 PTCy-treated patients and over 15 of their related bone marrow donors. In 3 patients, up to roughly 3 additional blood samples taken between 2 and 5.2 years after transplant also underwent TRB sequencing, as did pretransplant blood from 4 patients. TRA and TRB clonality were tightly correlated in 10 or so samples, so subsequent TCR analyses focused on TRB only. On the study overall, not on this receptor specifically: Donor-recipient similarity was low at 1-2 months but increased during the first year, and donor CD8+ memory clones often dominated later blood repertoires. Across the 45 to 55 patients, TRB clonality was highly associated with recipient CMV seropositivity and CMV reactivation, and diversity with PTCy was similar to that in the CNI/methotrexate controls. The TRB repertoires of T cells infiltrating skin or the GI tract showed only limited overlap with the TRB repertoires found in blood.

V and J lose 3 bases and 2 bases, and a span of 14 bases separates them. Spanning cysteine to phenylalanine, the CDR3 consists of 16 amino acids. The sequence is cut down to CDR3 DNA, 48 bases in frame from base 1. The CDR1 and CDR2 encoded by the germline V gene (reference sequence) are LNHDA and SQIVND. Genomic DNA was used for TRB sequencing, which was performed with the immunoSEQ assay at survey resolution or with the hsTCRB kit. Under the source paper's analysis protocol: Initial read processing used immunoSEQ software, and repertoire analyses used the LymphoSeq R package. Clonality was computed as 1 minus normalized Shannon entropy; Gini coefficient was also calculated for each TRB dataset. Phenotypes of unsorted samples were inferred by mapping TRB sequences from sorted subsets of the recipient or donor onto the same recipient's unsorted samples. Held by TCRdb, this immuneACCESS table contains in-frame sequences only and omits some clones. Under half of the omission traces to an unresolved V gene where checked; the cause of the rest is unknown. V and J calls and clone size are those listed in that table; D and trimming were worked out from the DNA. The sample yields about 52,000 clones; about 86% were counted once. The ten top clones hold 2.5% to 3% of the sample.

PTCy-treated patients were drawn from a prospective multi-institutional clinical trial. Peripheral blood and bone marrow mononuclear cells were isolated by Ficoll-Hypaque density centrifugation and cryopreserved. The table lists this clone with a few counts. Its antigen is currently not known. Nothing much larger sits one base from this clone, and base qualities are not available. The V and J genes are TRBV19 and TRBJ1-3, with TRBD1 tentatively as D gene (6 bases match). Sequences were obtained from PBMCs. The sequence derives from a man aged 30 to 39 with a blood cancer, CMV-positive, and with a related stem cell donor. CDR3 reads: CASSMAGQLPGNTIYF. The DNA reads as follows: TGTGCCAGTAGTATGGCTGGACAGTTGCCTGGAAACACCATATATTTT.